The 10 T cell receptor beta chains below come from one sample, sequenced in a study of blood T cell repertoires in COVID-19. Measured with immunoSEQ multiplex PCR; TCRdb has only the in-frame clones, and not every one. The data contain about 140,000 clones, roughly 85% of them singletons. The sequenced sample consisted of peripheral blood. These receptors originate from a human donor with acute or convalescent COVID-19. The donor label of this sample is uncertain.

The chain joins TRBV6-6 to TRBJ1-4; TRBD1 matches 7 bases. Germline-derived CDR1 and CDR2 are MNHNY and SVGAGI (reference sequence). J gave up 6 bases and V 0 bases, and 7 bases lay outside the gene matches. CDR3 length equals 16 residues. The CDR3 DNA sequence: TGTGCCAGCAGTTACTCCGCCGGCACAGGGGATGAAAAACTGTTTTTT. This codes for CASSYSAGTGDEKLFF.

The V and J genes are TRBV24-1 and TRBJ1-5; D ambiguous. Trimming pared 5 bases from V and 2 bases from J, leaving 9 bases between. The CDR3 length is 14 residues. Germline lookup yields CDR1 KGHDR and CDR2 SFDVKD. In nucleotides, the CDR3 is TGTGCCACCAGTGCAGGAAAGGGCAATCAGCCCCAGCATTTT. Translating gives CATSAGKGNQPQHF.

This chain connects TRBV19 to TRBJ1-4; TRBD1 matches 8 bases. After removal of 3 bases from V and 7 bases from J, the junction contained 10 bases not matched to a gene. The V gene's germline CDR1 is LNHDA and CDR2 SQIVND (reference sequence). The length of the CDR3 is 16 residues. The CDR3: CASSMHMTGEREKLFF. The CDR3 DNA reads as TGTGCCAGTAGTATGCATATGACAGGGGAGCGTGAAAAACTGTTTTTT.

The chain uses TRBV3-1 (or the pseudogene TRBV3-2) and TRBJ2-5; 11 bases match TRBD2. The CDR3 has 15 amino acids. Germline values: CDR1 LGHDT, CDR2 YNNKEL (reference sequence). The junction had 6 bases not matched to a gene; V was cut back by 5 bases and J by 4 bases. The CDR3: CASSTLAGGGETQYF. The CDR3 DNA reads TGTGCCAGCAGCACCCTAGCGGGGGGTGGAGAGACCCAGTACTTC.

V usage is TRBV11-2 and J usage is TRBJ2-7; 7 bases line up with TRBD1. The length of the CDR3 is 15 residues. Germline CDR1 SGHAT, CDR2 FQNNGV. V shed 2 bases, J shed 3 bases, and the junction held 7 bases outside the gene matches. Here the CDR3 reads CASSLRGGEVYEQYV. The CDR3 coding sequence is TGTGCCAGCAGCTTAAGAGGGGGCGAGGTCTACGAGCAGTACGTC.

In its sample, this clone was seen once. The chain has TRBV28 and TRBJ1-5, with D maybe TRBD1 (6 bases). This CDR3 region has 16 residues. Trimming pared 5 bases from V and 2 bases from J, leaving 16 bases between. CDR1 is MDHEN, CDR2 SYDVKM, per germline. CDR3 bases: TGTGCCAGCAGTCCCCTCCGACAGGCCGGCAATCAGCCCCAGCATTTT. Its translation is CASSPLRQAGNQPQHF.

About this clone itself: This same CDR3 is encoded by further DNA sequences in the sample. The chain links TRBV7-9 to TRBJ1-1; D not certain. The V gene lost 5 bases and the J gene lost 3 bases, with 10 bases spanning the gap. Per germline, CDR1 SEHNR and CDR2 FQNEAQ (reference sequence). The CDR3 has 13 amino acids. In nucleotides, the CDR3 is TGTGCCAGCAGCCCCACGCGGGACACTGAAGCTTTCTTT. Its translation is CASSPTRDTEAFF.

This chain uses TRBV19 with TRBJ1-3; D remains unclear. The length of the CDR3 is 14 residues. Germline-derived CDR1 and CDR2 are LNHDA and SQIVND (reference sequence). V was cut by 7 bases and J by 0 bases, with 10 bases left in between. This CDR3 is CASTPVDSGNTIYF. DNA of the CDR3: TGTGCCAGTACCCCGGTCGACTCTGGAAACACCATATATTTT.

The V and J genes are TRBV12-3 or TRBV12-4 and TRBJ2-3; D unclear. V lost 3 bases, J lost 1 base, and 5 bases lay in between. There are 13 residues in the CDR3. CDR3 DNA: TGTGCCAGCAGTTTCTTCGGCACAGATACGCAGTATTTT. It is translated as CASSFFGTDTQYF.

The chain combines TRBV6-5 with TRBJ2-7; 9 nucleotides match TRBD1. This CDR3 is 14 amino acids long. The germline CDR1 and CDR2 sequences are MNHEY and SVGAGI. J lost 2 bases, V lost 6 bases, and 5 bases had no gene match. CDR3 sequence: CASSSGQGPYEQYF. CDR3 sequence (DNA): TGTGCCAGCAGCTCGGGACAGGGTCCCTACGAGCAGTACTTC.